A single sample is the source of the 12 T cell receptor beta chains below, sequenced in a study of cytomegalovirus exposure and HLA in healthy donors. TCRdb's table, derived via immunoSEQ multiplex PCR, lists solely in-frame clones and lacks some. The top ten hold over 1.1% of the sample, which has some 49,000 clones, roughly 93% seen once. The sample consisted of PBMCs. All receptors come from a man between 18 and 29 years old in good health and CMV-seronegative.

V usage is TRBV29-1 and J usage is TRBJ2-3; TRBD2 is a possible D gene (6 bases). This CDR3 comprises 14 residues. With 5 bases removed from V and 1 base from J, the gap between germline ends came to 13 bases. CDR1 and CDR2 (germline): SQVTM, ANQGSEA. CDR3 protein: CSVRLAVGTDTQYF. The CDR3 DNA reads as TGCAGCGTTAGGTTAGCGGTCGGCACAGATACGCAGTATTTT.

V and J are TRBV6-4 and TRBJ2-3; 9 bases align to TRBD2. The CDR3 spans 16 residues. Per the germline V gene, CDR1 is MRHNA and CDR2 is SNTAGT. Trimming removed 3 bases from V and 4 bases from J; junction bases left unmatched: 8. The CDR3 nucleotides read TGTGCCAGCAGTGAGAGCGGGGGGACCTCGGCAGATACGCAGTATTTT. It codes for CASSESGGTSADTQYF.

V is TRBV5-6 and J is TRBJ2-6; D is perhaps TRBD1 (5 bases). The CDR3 contains 16 residues. Trimming left V 3 bases short and J 4 bases short, with 14 bases between. Germline V gives CDR1 SGHDT, CDR2 YYEEEE. The CDR3: CASSSSGRLGANVLTF. CDR3 DNA: TGTGCCAGCAGCTCGTCAGGGCGTCTGGGGGCCAACGTCCTGACTTTC.

This chain links TRBV7-8 with TRBJ2-3; 8 bases line up with TRBD1. The CDR3 totals 16 residues. Germline loops: CDR1 SGHVS, CDR2 FQNEAQ. V shed 2 bases and J 1 base; nucleotides not matched to a gene: 5. CDR3: CASSLSPGGGTDTQYF. The CDR3 DNA is TGTGCCAGCAGCTTAAGTCCAGGGGGCGGCACAGATACGCAGTATTTT.

J is TRBJ2-5 and V is TRBV27; a possible D gene is TRBD1 (5 bases). Germline V gene lookup returns CDR1 MNHEY and CDR2 SMNVEV (reference sequence). The CDR3 runs to 16 residues. Trimming pared 0 bases from V and 6 bases from J, leaving 17 bases between. The CDR3 loop is CASSLSGRESGKTQYF. The CDR3 DNA is TGTGCCAGCAGTTTATCTGGCAGGGAAAGTGGCAAGACCCAGTACTTC.

In this sample, this clone turned up once. The CDR3 region is CASSSIGLAGNEQFF. The CDR3 DNA is TGTGCCAGCAGCTCGATCGGACTAGCGGGAAATGAGCAGTTCTTC. The chain uses TRBV7-2 and TRBJ2-1; 12 nucleotides line up with TRBD2. This CDR3 has 15 residues. Germline CDR1 and CDR2: SGHTA and FQGNSA. V shed 4 bases, J shed 7 bases, and the junction held 5 bases outside the gene matches.

The J gene is TRBJ2-7, the V gene TRBV28; the D gene is possibly TRBD2 (6 bases). The V and J ends lost 3 bases and 2 bases respectively, with 17 bases between them. The CDR3 has 16 residues. The germline V gene encodes CDR1 MDHEN and CDR2 SYDVKM. The CDR3 sequence is CASSFRVSGRTYEQYF. The CDR3 DNA follows: TGTGCCAGCAGTTTTCGTGTTAGCGGAAGGACCTACGAGCAGTACTTC. The full variable domain, its missing parts supplied by reference TRBV28 and TRBJ2-7, is DVKVTQSSRYLVKRTGEKVFLECVQDMDHENMFWYRQDPGLGLRLIYFSYDVKMKEKGDIPEGYSVSREKKERFSLILESASTNQTSMYLCASSFRVSGRTYEQYFGPGTRLTVT.

About this clone: At one of its ends the junction is not consistent with the germline gene, which may arise from a read error. The chain is built from TRBV29-1 and TRBJ2-2; D possibly corresponds to TRBD1 (5 bases). The germline CDR1 and CDR2 sequences are SQVTM and ANQGSEA. The CDR3 is made up of 15 amino acids. CDR3 DNA sequence: TGCAGCGTCGAAGGGGCAGGGTTTGAGGCCGGGGAGCTGTTTTTT. Protein product: CSVEGAGFEAGELFF.

This clone appeared a single time. The rearrangement uses TRBV5-4 and TRBJ2-3, with D tentatively TRBD2 (7 bases). Germline CDR1 and CDR2: SGHNT and YYREEE (reference sequence). The CDR3 sequence is 20 residues long. The V gene lost 4 bases and the J gene lost 2 bases, with 29 bases spanning the gap. CDR3 nucleotide sequence: TGTGCCAGCAGCGGAAGGCCCGGACTAGGGGGGATTACCTACACAGATACGCAGTATTTT. Translating it yields CASSGRPGLGGITYTDTQYF.

Note on this clone: Other DNA sequences within the sample encode an identical CDR3. J is TRBJ2-2 and V is TRBV27; D is uncertain. The germline V gene has CDR1 MNHEY and CDR2 SMNVEV (reference sequence). Trimming stripped 3 bases from V and 5 bases from J, with 4 bases between. The CDR3 totals 12 residues. The CDR3 spells CASSFRTGELFF. CDR3 coding DNA: TGTGCCAGCAGTTTTCGGACCGGGGAGCTGTTTTTT.

This clone was detected only once. The V call is TRBV28, the J call TRBJ1-2; 7 nucleotides line up with TRBD1. The germline V gene has CDR1 MDHEN and CDR2 SYDVKM. V shed 8 bases and J 6 bases; nucleotides not matched to a gene: 12. The CDR3 sequence is 14 residues long. The CDR3 loop is CASPPKGGINGYTF. The CDR3 DNA reads TGTGCCAGCCCCCCCAAAGGGGGCATCAATGGCTACACCTTC.

The genes are TRBV5-6 and TRBJ1-4; tentative D call: TRBD1 (5 bases). This CDR3 contains 17 residues. Trimming shortened V by 3 bases and J by 0 bases, and 15 bases separated the two germline ends. CDR1 and CDR2 from the germline V gene are SGHDT and YYEEEE. The CDR3 loop reads CASSSAGGDPTNEKLFF. CDR3 nucleotide sequence: TGTGCCAGCAGCTCGGCGGGGGGGGACCCAACTAATGAAAAACTGTTTTTT.